This TCR beta chain was retrieved from a study of post-analysis software for immune sequencing data. This clonotype has just one count. Its antigen is not identified. Tagging with unique molecular identifiers was a feature of the TCR beta cDNA libraries. From roughly 1 to 10 million T cells, 500,000 or so cDNA molecules were obtained. TCRdb itself ran the PCR reads through MiXCR, one entry per CDR3 protein. The sample consists of approximately 630,000 distinct CDR3 sequences, roughly three fifths of them appearing once. General study results and limits: A significant reduction in normalized Chao1 diversity was observed in multiple sclerosis patients versus controls. Analysis by F measure revealed that same-batch samples clustered strongly together.

Specimen: blood. This TCR derives from a girl aged 2-10 years with multiple sclerosis.

For the CDR3, the DNA is TGCGCCAGCAGCCAAGATCTGTCTAGCGGGTACAATGAGCAGTTCTTC. Protein: CASSQDLSSGYNEQFF. The chain carries TRBV4-3 and TRBJ2-1, with 8 bases that match TRBD2. Germline trimming cut 0 bases from V and 4 bases from J; bases unmatched to any gene: 5. CDR1 LGHNA and CDR2 YSLEER come from the germline V gene. CDR3 length equals 16 residues.